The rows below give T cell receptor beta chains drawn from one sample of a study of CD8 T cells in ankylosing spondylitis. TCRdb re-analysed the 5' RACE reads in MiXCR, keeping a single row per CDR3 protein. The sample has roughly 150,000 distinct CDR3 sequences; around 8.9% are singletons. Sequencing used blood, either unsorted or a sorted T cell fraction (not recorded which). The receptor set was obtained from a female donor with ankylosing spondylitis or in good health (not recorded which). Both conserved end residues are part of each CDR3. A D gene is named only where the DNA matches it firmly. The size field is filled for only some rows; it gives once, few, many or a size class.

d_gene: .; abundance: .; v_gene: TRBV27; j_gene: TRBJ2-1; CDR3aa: CASSLGTSVEQFF; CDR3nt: TGTGCCAGCAGTTTAGGGACTTCGGTTGAGCAGTTCTTC
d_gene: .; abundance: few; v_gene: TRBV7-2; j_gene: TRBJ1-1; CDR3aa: CASSLGGDVTEAFF; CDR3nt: TGTGCCAGCAGCTTAGGAGGGGATGTCACTGAAGCTTTCTTT
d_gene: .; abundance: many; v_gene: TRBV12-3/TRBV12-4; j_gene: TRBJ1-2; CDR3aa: CASSGGRKDGYTF; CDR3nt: TGTGCCAGCAGTGGGGGGAGGAAGGATGGCTACACCTTC
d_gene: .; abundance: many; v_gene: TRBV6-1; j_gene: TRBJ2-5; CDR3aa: CASSEGGGTQYF; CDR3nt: TGTGCCAGCAGTGAGGGGGGTGGGACCCAGTACTTC
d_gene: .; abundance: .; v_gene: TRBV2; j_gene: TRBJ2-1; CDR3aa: CAFSFSTEGSRSSYNEQFF; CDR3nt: TGTGCCTTCAGTTTTTCCACTGAGGGGTCCCGAAGCTCCTACAATGAGCAGTTCTTC
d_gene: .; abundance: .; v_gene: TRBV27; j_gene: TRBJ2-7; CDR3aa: CASSRTELYELYF; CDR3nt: TGTGCCAGCAGTCGGACAGAACTCTACGAGTTGTACTTC
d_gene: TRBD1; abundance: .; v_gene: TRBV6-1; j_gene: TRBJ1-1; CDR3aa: CASSFRQGGLEAFF; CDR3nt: TGTGCCAGCAGCTTCCGACAGGGAGGTCTTGAAGCTTTCTTT
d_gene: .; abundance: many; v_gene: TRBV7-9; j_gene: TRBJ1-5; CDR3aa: CASSQGNQPQHF; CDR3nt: TGTGCCAGCAGCCAGGGGAATCAGCCCCAGCATTTT
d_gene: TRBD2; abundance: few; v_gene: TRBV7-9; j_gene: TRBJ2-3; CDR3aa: CASSLVSGGADTQYF; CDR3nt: TGTGCCAGCAGCTTAGTGTCGGGAGGTGCAGATACGCAGTATTTT
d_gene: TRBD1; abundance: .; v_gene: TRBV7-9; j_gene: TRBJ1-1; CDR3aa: CASSLVTGAGTEAFF; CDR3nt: TGTGCCAGCAGCTTAGTAACAGGGGCGGGGACTGAAGCTTTCTTT
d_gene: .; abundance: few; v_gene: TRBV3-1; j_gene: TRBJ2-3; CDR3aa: CASSPWTSTDTQYF; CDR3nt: TGTGCCAGCAGCCCGTGGACCTCCACAGATACGCAGTATTTT
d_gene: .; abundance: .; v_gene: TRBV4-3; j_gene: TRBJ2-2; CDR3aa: CASSLNRNTGELFF; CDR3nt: TGCGCCAGCAGCCTTAACCGAAACACCGGGGAGCTGTTTTTT
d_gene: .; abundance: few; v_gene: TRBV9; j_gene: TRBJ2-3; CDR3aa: CASSVSRVTDTQYF; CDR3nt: TGTGCCAGCAGCGTTTCCAGGGTGACAGATACGCAGTATTTT
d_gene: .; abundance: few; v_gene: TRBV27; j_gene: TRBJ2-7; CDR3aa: CASGWPGDTYEQYF; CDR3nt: TGTGCCAGCGGGTGGCCCGGGGACACCTACGAGCAGTACTTC
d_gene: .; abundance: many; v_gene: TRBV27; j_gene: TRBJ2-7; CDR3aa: CASRGGSFHEQYF; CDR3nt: TGTGCCAGCAGGGGAGGAAGCTTCCACGAGCAGTACTTC
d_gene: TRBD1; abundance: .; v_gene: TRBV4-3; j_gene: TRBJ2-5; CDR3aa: CASSRGTGEETQYF; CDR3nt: TGCGCCAGCAGCCGGGGGACAGGAGAAGAGACCCAGTACTTC
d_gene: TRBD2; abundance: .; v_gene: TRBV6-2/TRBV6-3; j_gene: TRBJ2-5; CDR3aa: CASSLGLAGVMNWYQETQYF; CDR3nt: TGTGCCAGCAGTTTGGGCTTAGCGGGGGTTATGAATTGGTACCAAGAGACCCAGTACTTC
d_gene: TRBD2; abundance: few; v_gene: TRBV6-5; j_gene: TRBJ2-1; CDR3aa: CASSYLSGRDNNEQFF; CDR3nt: TGTGCCAGCAGTTACCTTAGCGGGAGGGATAACAATGAGCAGTTCTTC
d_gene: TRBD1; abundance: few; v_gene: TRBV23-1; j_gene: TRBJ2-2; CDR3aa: CASRRVESLTGYGELFF; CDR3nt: TGCGCCAGCAGACGCGTTGAGTCCTTGACAGGGTACGGGGAGCTGTTTTTT
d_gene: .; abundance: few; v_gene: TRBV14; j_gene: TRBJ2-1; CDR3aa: CASSQPQGQLYNEQFF; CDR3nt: TGTGCCAGCAGCCAACCGCAGGGCCAACTTTACAATGAGCAGTTCTTC
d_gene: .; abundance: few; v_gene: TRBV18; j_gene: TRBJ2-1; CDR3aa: CASSPDRPTAYNEQFF; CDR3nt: TGTGCCAGCTCACCAGACAGGCCGACGGCCTACAATGAGCAGTTCTTC
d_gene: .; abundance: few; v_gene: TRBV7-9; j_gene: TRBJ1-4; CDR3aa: CASSRGQLNEKLFF; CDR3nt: TGTGCCAGCAGCCGCGGACAGCTTAATGAAAAACTGTTTTTT
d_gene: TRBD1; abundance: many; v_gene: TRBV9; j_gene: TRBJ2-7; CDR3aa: CASSEGTGAYEQYF; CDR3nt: TGTGCCAGCAGCGAGGGGACAGGGGCCTACGAGCAGTACTTC
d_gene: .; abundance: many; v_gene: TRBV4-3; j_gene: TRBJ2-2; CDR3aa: CASSPSVVRTGELFF; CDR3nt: TGCGCCAGCAGCCCAAGCGTGGTACGCACCGGGGAGCTGTTTTTT
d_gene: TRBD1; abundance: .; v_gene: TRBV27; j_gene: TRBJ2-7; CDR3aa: CASRTGTGGEEQYF; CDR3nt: TGTGCCAGCAGGACCGGGACAGGGGGCGAGGAGCAGTACTTC
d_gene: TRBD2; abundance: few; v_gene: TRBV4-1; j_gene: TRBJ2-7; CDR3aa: CASSQGSGSYEQYF; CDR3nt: TGCGCCAGCAGCCAGGGAAGCGGGAGCTACGAGCAGTACTTC
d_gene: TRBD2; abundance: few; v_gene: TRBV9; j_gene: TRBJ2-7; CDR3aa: CASSESGSTSYEQYF; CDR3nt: TGTGCAAGCAGCGAAAGCGGGAGTACTTCGTACGAGCAGTACTTC
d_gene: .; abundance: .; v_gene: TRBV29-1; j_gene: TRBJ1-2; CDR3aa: CSVGRQDGYGYTF; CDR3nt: TGCAGCGTTGGTCGGCAGGATGGCTATGGCTACACCTTC
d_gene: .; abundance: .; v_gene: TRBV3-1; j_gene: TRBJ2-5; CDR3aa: CASSQVPTEYQETQYF; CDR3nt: TGTGCCAGCAGCCAAGTCCCGACAGAGTACCAAGAGACCCAGTACTTC
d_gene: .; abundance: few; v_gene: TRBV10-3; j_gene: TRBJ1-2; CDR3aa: CAISEPDKANGYTF; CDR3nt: TGTGCCATCAGTGAACCCGACAAGGCGAATGGCTACACCTTC
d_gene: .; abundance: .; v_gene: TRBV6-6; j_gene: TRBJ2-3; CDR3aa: CASSTLIRDTQYF; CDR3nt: TGTGCCAGCAGCACTCTCATCAGAGATACGCAGTATTTT
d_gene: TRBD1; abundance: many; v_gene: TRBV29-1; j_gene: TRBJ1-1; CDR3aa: CSGDRVTEAFF; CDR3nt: TGCAGCGGGGACAGGGTAACCGAAGCTTTCTTT
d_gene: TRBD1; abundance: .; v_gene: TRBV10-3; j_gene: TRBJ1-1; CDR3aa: CAISVRGQDTIF; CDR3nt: TGTGCCATCAGTGTTCGGGGACAGGATACAATATTT
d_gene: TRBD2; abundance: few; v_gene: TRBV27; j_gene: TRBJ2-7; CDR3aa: CASSLSAGGPSIYEQYF; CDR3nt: TGTGCCAGCAGTTTATCAGCGGGAGGGCCCTCGATCTACGAGCAGTACTTC
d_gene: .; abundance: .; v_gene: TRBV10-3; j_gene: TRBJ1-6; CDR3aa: CAAGGHNSPLHF; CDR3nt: TGTGCCGCCGGCGGGCATAATTCACCCCTCCACTTT
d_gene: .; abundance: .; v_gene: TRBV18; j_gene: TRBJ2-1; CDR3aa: CASSSSLSSYNEQFF; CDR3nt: TGTGCCAGCTCATCCAGCCTGAGCTCCTACAATGAGCAGTTCTTC
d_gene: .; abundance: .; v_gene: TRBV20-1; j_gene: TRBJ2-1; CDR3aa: CSARWADNGQFF; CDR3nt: TGCAGTGCTAGGTGGGCCGACAATGGGCAGTTCTTC
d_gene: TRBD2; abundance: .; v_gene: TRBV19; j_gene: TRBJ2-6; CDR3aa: CASIGAGVGSGANVLTF; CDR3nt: TGTGCCAGTATTGGCGCGGGAGTCGGGAGTGGGGCCAACGTCCTGACTTTC
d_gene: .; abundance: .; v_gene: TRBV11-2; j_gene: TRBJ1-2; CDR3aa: CASSLGQGGNGYTF; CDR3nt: TGTGCCAGCAGCTTAGGTCAGGGAGGAAATGGCTACACCTTC
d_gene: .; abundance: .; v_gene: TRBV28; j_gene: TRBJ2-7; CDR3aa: CASNPGGWGEQYF; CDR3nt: TGTGCCAGCAACCCAGGAGGGTGGGGCGAGCAGTACTTC
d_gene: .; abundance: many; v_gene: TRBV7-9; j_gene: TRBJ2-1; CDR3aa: CASSFSNEQFF; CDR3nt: TGTGCCAGCAGCTTTAGCAATGAGCAGTTCTTC
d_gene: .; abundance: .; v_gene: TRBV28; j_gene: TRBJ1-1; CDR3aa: CASSWPGTWGNTEAFF; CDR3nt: TGTGCCAGCAGTTGGCCGGGGACGTGGGGGAACACTGAAGCTTTCTTT
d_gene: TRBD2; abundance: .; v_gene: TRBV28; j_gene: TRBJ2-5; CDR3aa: CASQDQAGVRETQYF; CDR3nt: TGTGCCAGCCAGGACCAAGCGGGAGTTAGAGAGACCCAGTACTTC
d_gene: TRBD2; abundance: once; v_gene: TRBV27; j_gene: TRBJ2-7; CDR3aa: CASSFGLAGNYEQYF; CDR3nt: TGTGCCAGCAGTTTTGGGCTAGCGGGAAACTACGAGCAGTACTTC
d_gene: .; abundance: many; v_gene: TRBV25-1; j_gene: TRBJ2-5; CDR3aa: CASSEYGGGQQETQYF; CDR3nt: TGTGCCAGCAGTGAATATGGGGGGGGGCAGCAAGAGACCCAGTACTTC
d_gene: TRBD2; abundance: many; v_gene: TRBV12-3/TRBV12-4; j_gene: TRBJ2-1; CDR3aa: CASSWTRGNEQFF; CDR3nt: TGTGCCAGCAGTTGGACTAGGGGCAATGAGCAGTTCTTC
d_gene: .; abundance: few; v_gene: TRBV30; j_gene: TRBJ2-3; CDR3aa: CAWSVGLRTDTQYF; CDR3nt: TGTGCCTGGAGTGTGGGGCTACGCACAGATACGCAGTATTTT
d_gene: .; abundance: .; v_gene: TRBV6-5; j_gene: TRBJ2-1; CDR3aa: CASSYGPSDYNEQFF; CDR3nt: TGTGCCAGCAGTTACGGGCCTAGCGACTACAATGAGCAGTTCTTC
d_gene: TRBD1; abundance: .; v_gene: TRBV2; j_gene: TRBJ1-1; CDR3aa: CASNPGQGTEAFF; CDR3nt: TGTGCCAGCAACCCGGGACAGGGGACTGAAGCTTTCTTT
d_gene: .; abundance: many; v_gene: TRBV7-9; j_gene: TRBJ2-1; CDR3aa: CASSLGRDEQFF; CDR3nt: TGTGCCAGCAGCTTGGGACGCGATGAGCAGTTCTTC
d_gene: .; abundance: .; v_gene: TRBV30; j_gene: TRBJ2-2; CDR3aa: CAWKVLEPGELFF; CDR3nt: TGTGCCTGGAAGGTCTTGGAGCCCGGGGAGCTGTTTTTT
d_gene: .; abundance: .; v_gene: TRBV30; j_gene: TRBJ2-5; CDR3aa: CAWSVPGGETQYF; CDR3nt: TGTGCCTGGAGTGTACCAGGGGGGGAGACCCAGTACTTC
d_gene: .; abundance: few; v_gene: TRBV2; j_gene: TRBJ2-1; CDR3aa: CASSFGPSEQFF; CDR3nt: TGTGCCAGCAGTTTCGGCCCATCCGAGCAGTTCTTC
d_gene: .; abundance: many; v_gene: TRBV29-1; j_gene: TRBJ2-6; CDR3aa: CSVDLGSGANVLTF; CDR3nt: TGCAGCGTTGACCTGGGTTCCGGGGCCAACGTCCTGACTTTC
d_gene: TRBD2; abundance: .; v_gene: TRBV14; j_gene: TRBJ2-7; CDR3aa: CASSKGGPSYEQYF; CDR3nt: TGTGCCAGCAGCAAGGGAGGGCCTTCCTACGAGCAGTACTTC